A single sample is the source of the 30 T cell receptor beta chains below, sequenced in a study of lymphopenia after photon versus proton radiotherapy (dated by TCRdb to between 2018 and 2020). The library was produced with the immunoSEQ multiplex PCR assay. TCRdb retrieved this table from immuneACCESS and kept in-frame rearrangements only. Not all clones are present; in checked studies, unresolved V genes account for under half, and no reason is known for the remainder. The sample table records around 64,000 clones; about 85% of these occur just once. Together, the top ten hold 13% of the sample. The sample was peripheral blood, taken from a patient treated with proton-based radiotherapy. The receptor set was obtained from a man older than 75 with esophageal cancer.

V gene TRBV5-8 combines with J gene TRBJ1-6; a weak D match, TRBD1 (6 bases). CDR1 SGHTS and CDR2 YDEGEE come from the germline V gene. Trimming shortened V by 0 bases and J by 9 bases, and 13 bases separated the two germline ends. The CDR3 has 15 residues. The CDR3 here is CASSLVARGGSPLHF. The CDR3 nucleotides are TGTGCCAGCAGCTTGGTTGCCAGGGGAGGTTCACCCCTCCACTTT. Supplemented by reference TRBV5-8 and TRBJ1-6, the full variable domain reads EAGVTQSPTHLIKTRGQQATLRCSPISGHTSVYWYQQALGLGLQFLLWYDEGEERNRGNFPPRFSGRQFPNYSSELNVNALELEDSALYLCASSLVARGGSPLHFGNGTRLTVT.

The chain combines TRBV5-1 with TRBJ1-3; D ambiguous. CDR3 size: 16 residues. CDR1 and CDR2 (germline): SGHRS, YFSETQ. V was shortened by 1 base and J by 0 bases, with 11 bases between the two germline ends. This chain's CDR3 is CASSLSGGISGNTIYF. The DNA for the CDR3 is TGCGCCAGCAGCTTGTCAGGCGGAATCTCTGGAAACACCATATATTTT.

The V and J genes are TRBV25-1 and TRBJ1-2; D gene uncertain. V was pared by 1 base and J by 5 bases, with 8 bases between. The CDR3 is 13 amino acids. Germline V gene sequence: CDR1 MGHDK, CDR2 SYGVNS. The CDR3 DNA reads TGTGCCAGCAGTGAATCTGTGGATTATGGCTACACCTTC. Encoded protein: CASSESVDYGYTF.

The chain recombines TRBV5-1 with TRBJ2-5, with D perhaps assigned TRBD1 or TRBD2 (5 bases each). Between the trimmed V and J ends, which lost 4 bases and 7 bases, there was a span of 17 bases. The CDR3 length is 14 residues. In germline, CDR1 is SGHRS, CDR2 YFSETQ. The CDR3 DNA is TGCGCCAGCAGCAAAAGGACGGACGGGGCGACCCAGTACTTC. It encodes CASSKRTDGATQYF.

Points on this clone: Other DNA sequences in the sample encode the same CDR3. This chain joins TRBV7-6 and TRBJ2-2; weak D call: TRBD2 (6 bases). Trimming took off 3 bases at V and 1 base at J, with 12 bases between the two ends. This CDR3 has 16 residues. Per germline, CDR1 SGHVS and CDR2 FNYEAQ. The CDR3 loop reads CASSFEGGKNTGELFF. In DNA, the CDR3 is TGTGCCAGCAGCTTCGAAGGAGGGAAGAACACCGGGGAGCTGTTTTTT.

Of note for this clone: One end of the junction is discordant with germline, which a read error may explain. The chain uses TRBV4-3 and TRBJ2-1, with 9 bases aligning to TRBD1. Germline V gene lookup returns CDR1 LGHNA and CDR2 YSLEER. The CDR3 spans 15 residues. CDR3 protein: CASSKDRGSYNEQFF. The CDR3, as DNA: TGCGCCAGCAGCAAAGACAGGGGGTCCTACAATGAGCAGTTCTTC.

This chain joins TRBV19 and TRBJ1-2; TRBD1 is a possible D gene (5 bases). The germline gives CDR1 LNHDA, CDR2 SQIVND (reference sequence). The CDR3 totals 16 residues. V lost 4 bases, J lost 0 bases, and 15 bases lay in between. The CDR3 spells CASSSGGTDSNYGYTF. The DNA of the CDR3 is TGTGCCAGTAGTAGCGGGGGAACGGATTCTAACTATGGCTACACCTTC.

This chain joins TRBV6-5 and TRBJ1-1, with a weak D call TRBD1 (6 bases). The CDR3 has 14 residues. Germline lookup yields CDR1 MNHEY and CDR2 SVGAGI. The V end was cut by 6 bases, the J end by 0 bases, with 11 bases between. The CDR3 region has the DNA TGTGCCAGCAGAGACGGACAGTTGAACACTGAAGCTTTCTTT. Its translation: CASRDGQLNTEAFF.

This chain joins TRBV4-3 and TRBJ2-4; weak D call: TRBD1 (5 bases). V was pared by 0 bases and J by 12 bases, with 24 bases between. Germline assignment: CDR1 LGHNA and CDR2 YSLEER. The CDR3 spans 17 residues. CDR3 amino acids: CASSQEWGGAGPQGQYF. The CDR3 nucleotides are TGCGCCAGCAGCCAAGAGTGGGGTGGAGCAGGGCCCCAAGGTCAGTACTTC.

The V and J genes are TRBV25-1 and TRBJ2-7; D remains unclear. The V gene lost 1 base and the J gene lost 2 bases, with 9 bases spanning the gap. Germline assignment: CDR1 MGHDK and CDR2 SYGVNS. The CDR3 has 14 amino acids. CDR3: CASSEWSVPYEQYF. The CDR3 bases are TGTGCCAGCAGTGAATGGAGTGTTCCCTACGAGCAGTACTTC.

The chain combines TRBV21-1 with TRBJ2-7. TRBV21-1 is termed a pseudogene. There are 13 residues in the CDR3. The CDR3 nucleotides read TGTGCCAACGACCGGGACCTACGCAACGAGCAGTACTTC. Amino acids: CANDRDLRNEQYF.

This chain connects TRBV18 to TRBJ2-5; D is possibly TRBD2 (5 bases). Trimming took 8 bases from V and 5 from J, leaving 12 bases between them. CDR3 length equals 12 residues. CDR1 is KGHSH, CDR2 LQKENI, per germline. Here the CDR3 DNA reads TGTGCCAGCAGCTCGGGGATTGAGACCCAGTACTTC. It codes for CASSSGIETQYF. Looking up the rest from reference TRBV18 and TRBJ2-5 gives the full variable domain: NAGVMQNPRHLVRRRGQEARLRCSPMKGHSHVYWYRQLPEEGLKFMVYLQKENIIDESGMPKERFSAEFPKEGPSILRIQQVVRGDSAAYFCASSSGIETQYFGPGTRLLVL.

The rearrangement links TRBV6-5 to TRBJ2-7; 8 bases line up with TRBD2. The CDR3 has 14 amino acids. Germline CDR1 and CDR2: MNHEY and SVGAGI. The V gene end was trimmed by 3 bases and the J gene end by 1 base; junction bases not matched to a gene: 2. CDR3 sequence (DNA): TGTGCCAGCAGTTATCAGCGGGGGTCCTACGAGCAGTACTTC. It encodes CASSYQRGSYEQYF.

The rearrangement joins TRBV7-6 to TRBJ2-7, with 14 bases identical to TRBD2. CDR3 length: 15 amino acids. Germline CDR1 reads SGHVS; CDR2 reads FNYEAQ. Trimming removed 4 bases from V and 4 bases from J; junction bases left unmatched: 3. The DNA of the CDR3 is TGTGCCAGCAGCTCCGGGACTAGCGGGGGTTACGAGCAGTACTTC. Encoded protein: CASSSGTSGGYEQYF.

The chain uses TRBV7-6 and TRBJ2-3; 7 nucleotides match TRBD1. The CDR3 runs 15 residues. Germline V lookup: CDR1 SGHVS, CDR2 FNYEAQ. The junction had 6 bases not matched to a gene; V was cut back by 4 bases and J by 2 bases. CDR3 loop: CASSSTGFYTDTQYF. DNA for the CDR3: TGTGCCAGCAGCTCGACAGGGTTTTACACAGATACGCAGTATTTT.

The rearrangement joins TRBV4-3 to TRBJ2-7, with 9 bases matching TRBD1. Germline V CDR1 and CDR2: LGHNA, YSLEER. The length of the CDR3 is 14 residues. V dropped 8 bases and J dropped 2; count of bases not matched to a gene: 7. The CDR3 coding sequence is TGCGCCAGCGCCCCCGGGACAGGGCCCTACGAGCAGTACTTC. It is translated as CASAPGTGPYEQYF.

The gene calls are TRBV7-9 and TRBJ2-7; 7 nucleotides match TRBD1. After removal of 1 base from V and 6 bases from J, the junction contained 6 bases not matched to a gene. The CDR3 loop spans 14 amino acids. Germline V gene sequence: CDR1 SEHNR, CDR2 FQNEAQ (reference sequence). This CDR3 reads CASSLGQGFPEQYF. In DNA form, the CDR3 reads TGTGCCAGCAGCTTAGGACAGGGTTTCCCCGAGCAGTACTTC.

The table lists this clone with a few counts. V and J are TRBV27 and TRBJ1-6, with D unclear. CDR1 and CDR2 from the germline V gene are MNHEY and SMNVEV (reference sequence). V gave up 6 bases and J gave up 8 bases, with 11 bases separating them. The length of the CDR3 is 13 residues. The DNA for the CDR3 is TGTGCCAGCAGGGTGGACCGATATTCACCCCTCCACTTT. Its translation is CASRVDRYSPLHF.

CDR3 nucleotides: TGTGCCAGCAGTTTAGCGGGAGGGCGTGGTACGCAGTATTTT. The encoded protein is CASSLAGGRGTQYF. The chain links TRBV6-5 to TRBJ2-3; 11 nucleotides line up with TRBD2. The V gene's germline CDR1 is MNHEY and CDR2 SVGAGI. The J segment lost 8 bases and the V segment lost 4 bases, leaving 5 bases of the junction unmatched. The CDR3 covers 14 residues.

This clone came up a few times. The rearrangement links TRBV2 to TRBJ2-7; 7 bases agree with TRBD1. The V and J ends lost 8 bases and 0 bases, in that order; junction bases with no gene match: 4. The CDR3 sequence is 13 residues long. CDR1 is SNHLY and CDR2 is FYNNEI in the germline V gene. CDR3 sequence: CASVGGSSYEQYF. In DNA, the CDR3 is TGTGCCAGCGTAGGGGGCTCCTCCTACGAGCAGTACTTC.

The gene calls are TRBV18 and TRBJ2-7, with 8 bases identical to TRBD2. This CDR3 contains 16 residues. V was clipped by 0 bases and J by 2 bases; unmatched bases: 6. Germline V lookup: CDR1 KGHSH, CDR2 LQKENI. The CDR3 DNA follows: TGTGCCAGCTCACCACCCGATACTAGCGGACCCTACGAGCAGTACTTC. As protein: CASSPPDTSGPYEQYF.

The rearrangement joins TRBV7-2 to TRBJ2-6; 7 bases match TRBD1. From germline, CDR1 is SGHTA and CDR2 FQGNSA. V shed 5 bases, J shed 0 bases, and the junction held 4 bases outside the gene matches. This CDR3 has 16 residues. The DNA of the CDR3 is TGTGCCAGCAGCCGGGACAGCAGCTCTGGGGCCAACGTCCTGACTTTC. Translated: CASSRDSSSGANVLTF. The variable domain in full, with the rest retrieved from reference TRBV7-2 and TRBJ2-6, is GAGVSQSPSNKVTEKGKDVELRCDPISGHTALYWYRQSLGQGLEFLIYFQGNSAPDKSGLPSDRFSAERTGGSVSTLTIQRTQQEDSAVYLCASSRDSSSGANVLTFGAGSRLTVL.

This clone appeared a single time. The chain has TRBV5-8 and TRBJ1-1, with 9 bases that match TRBD1. Losses at the gene ends were 3 bases for V and 4 bases for J; bases not matched to a gene: 7. Germline CDR1 SGHTS, CDR2 YDEGEE. This CDR3 region has 15 residues. The CDR3 loop reads CASSWAGTGITEAFF. The CDR3 DNA reads TGTGCCAGCAGCTGGGCCGGGACAGGGATCACTGAAGCTTTCTTT.

The chain carries TRBV7-2 and TRBJ1-2; 10 bases agree with TRBD1. Losses at the gene ends were 4 bases for V and 2 bases for J; bases not matched to a gene: 4. This CDR3 contains 15 residues. Germline lookup yields CDR1 SGHTA and CDR2 FQGNSA. CDR3 in amino acids: CASSYGQGGNYGYTF. The CDR3 coding sequence is TGTGCCAGCAGCTATGGACAGGGGGGAAACTATGGCTACACCTTC.

This sequence joins TRBV30 and TRBJ2-3, with TRBD1 matching 7 bases. The V gene end was trimmed by 3 bases and the J gene end by 4 bases; junction bases not matched to a gene: 10. The CDR3 is 15 amino acids. Germline lookup yields CDR1 GTSNPN and CDR2 SVGIG (reference sequence). The CDR3: CAWSPLRTGPDTQYF. The CDR3 nucleotides read TGTGCCTGGAGCCCACTCAGGACAGGCCCAGATACGCAGTATTTT.

J is TRBJ2-1 and V is TRBV27, with 10 bases matching TRBD2. This CDR3 spans 14 amino acids. V lost 6 bases, J lost 7 bases, and 6 bases stayed unmatched. The germline gives CDR1 MNHEY, CDR2 SMNVEV (reference sequence). CDR3: CASRERGGRNEQFF. The CDR3 DNA reads TGTGCCAGCAGGGAGCGGGGGGGCCGGAATGAGCAGTTCTTC.

The V call is TRBV18, the J call TRBJ1-2, with 7 bases aligning to TRBD1. Looked up from germline, CDR1 is KGHSH and CDR2 is LQKENI. The CDR3 extends over 15 amino acids. The ends lost 0 bases at V and 4 bases at J; junction bases unmatched: 5. The CDR3 coding sequence is TGTGCCAGCTCACCACCGGGCAGGGGGACCTATGGCTACACCTTC. Encoded protein: CASSPPGRGTYGYTF.

This rearrangement joins TRBV11-2 to TRBJ2-2; perhaps TRBD2 as D (7 bases). The V end was cut by 6 bases, the J end by 3 bases, with 17 bases between. Germline values: CDR1 SGHAT, CDR2 FQNNGV. The CDR3 sequence is 16 residues long. Here the CDR3 DNA reads TGTGCCAGCAGGGGAGGGGGGAGTCTATACACCGGGGAGCTGTTTTTT. Protein: CASRGGGSLYTGELFF.

A remark on this clone: The same CDR3 arises from other DNA sequences in this sample as well. The rearrangement uses TRBV5-1 and TRBJ2-5; 10 nucleotides match TRBD1. Trimming at V came to 0 bases and at J to 1 base, leaving 3 bases not matched to a gene. The length of the CDR3 is 16 residues. In germline, CDR1 is SGHRS, CDR2 YFSETQ. This CDR3 reads CASSLAGTGAQETQYF. CDR3 sequence (DNA): TGCGCCAGCAGCTTGGCCGGGACAGGGGCCCAAGAGACCCAGTACTTC.

This clone was seen a handful of times. The chain has TRBV6-1 and TRBJ2-5, with a tentative D call TRBD2 (6 bases). The CDR3 length is 14 residues. Trimming removed 3 bases from V and 5 bases from J, with 13 bases in between. Germline CDR1 is MNHNS and CDR2 is SASEGT. The CDR3 DNA reads as TGTGCCAGCAGTGAGTTCATTGGGGGGGAGACCCAGTACTTC. Amino acid sequence: CASSEFIGGETQYF.